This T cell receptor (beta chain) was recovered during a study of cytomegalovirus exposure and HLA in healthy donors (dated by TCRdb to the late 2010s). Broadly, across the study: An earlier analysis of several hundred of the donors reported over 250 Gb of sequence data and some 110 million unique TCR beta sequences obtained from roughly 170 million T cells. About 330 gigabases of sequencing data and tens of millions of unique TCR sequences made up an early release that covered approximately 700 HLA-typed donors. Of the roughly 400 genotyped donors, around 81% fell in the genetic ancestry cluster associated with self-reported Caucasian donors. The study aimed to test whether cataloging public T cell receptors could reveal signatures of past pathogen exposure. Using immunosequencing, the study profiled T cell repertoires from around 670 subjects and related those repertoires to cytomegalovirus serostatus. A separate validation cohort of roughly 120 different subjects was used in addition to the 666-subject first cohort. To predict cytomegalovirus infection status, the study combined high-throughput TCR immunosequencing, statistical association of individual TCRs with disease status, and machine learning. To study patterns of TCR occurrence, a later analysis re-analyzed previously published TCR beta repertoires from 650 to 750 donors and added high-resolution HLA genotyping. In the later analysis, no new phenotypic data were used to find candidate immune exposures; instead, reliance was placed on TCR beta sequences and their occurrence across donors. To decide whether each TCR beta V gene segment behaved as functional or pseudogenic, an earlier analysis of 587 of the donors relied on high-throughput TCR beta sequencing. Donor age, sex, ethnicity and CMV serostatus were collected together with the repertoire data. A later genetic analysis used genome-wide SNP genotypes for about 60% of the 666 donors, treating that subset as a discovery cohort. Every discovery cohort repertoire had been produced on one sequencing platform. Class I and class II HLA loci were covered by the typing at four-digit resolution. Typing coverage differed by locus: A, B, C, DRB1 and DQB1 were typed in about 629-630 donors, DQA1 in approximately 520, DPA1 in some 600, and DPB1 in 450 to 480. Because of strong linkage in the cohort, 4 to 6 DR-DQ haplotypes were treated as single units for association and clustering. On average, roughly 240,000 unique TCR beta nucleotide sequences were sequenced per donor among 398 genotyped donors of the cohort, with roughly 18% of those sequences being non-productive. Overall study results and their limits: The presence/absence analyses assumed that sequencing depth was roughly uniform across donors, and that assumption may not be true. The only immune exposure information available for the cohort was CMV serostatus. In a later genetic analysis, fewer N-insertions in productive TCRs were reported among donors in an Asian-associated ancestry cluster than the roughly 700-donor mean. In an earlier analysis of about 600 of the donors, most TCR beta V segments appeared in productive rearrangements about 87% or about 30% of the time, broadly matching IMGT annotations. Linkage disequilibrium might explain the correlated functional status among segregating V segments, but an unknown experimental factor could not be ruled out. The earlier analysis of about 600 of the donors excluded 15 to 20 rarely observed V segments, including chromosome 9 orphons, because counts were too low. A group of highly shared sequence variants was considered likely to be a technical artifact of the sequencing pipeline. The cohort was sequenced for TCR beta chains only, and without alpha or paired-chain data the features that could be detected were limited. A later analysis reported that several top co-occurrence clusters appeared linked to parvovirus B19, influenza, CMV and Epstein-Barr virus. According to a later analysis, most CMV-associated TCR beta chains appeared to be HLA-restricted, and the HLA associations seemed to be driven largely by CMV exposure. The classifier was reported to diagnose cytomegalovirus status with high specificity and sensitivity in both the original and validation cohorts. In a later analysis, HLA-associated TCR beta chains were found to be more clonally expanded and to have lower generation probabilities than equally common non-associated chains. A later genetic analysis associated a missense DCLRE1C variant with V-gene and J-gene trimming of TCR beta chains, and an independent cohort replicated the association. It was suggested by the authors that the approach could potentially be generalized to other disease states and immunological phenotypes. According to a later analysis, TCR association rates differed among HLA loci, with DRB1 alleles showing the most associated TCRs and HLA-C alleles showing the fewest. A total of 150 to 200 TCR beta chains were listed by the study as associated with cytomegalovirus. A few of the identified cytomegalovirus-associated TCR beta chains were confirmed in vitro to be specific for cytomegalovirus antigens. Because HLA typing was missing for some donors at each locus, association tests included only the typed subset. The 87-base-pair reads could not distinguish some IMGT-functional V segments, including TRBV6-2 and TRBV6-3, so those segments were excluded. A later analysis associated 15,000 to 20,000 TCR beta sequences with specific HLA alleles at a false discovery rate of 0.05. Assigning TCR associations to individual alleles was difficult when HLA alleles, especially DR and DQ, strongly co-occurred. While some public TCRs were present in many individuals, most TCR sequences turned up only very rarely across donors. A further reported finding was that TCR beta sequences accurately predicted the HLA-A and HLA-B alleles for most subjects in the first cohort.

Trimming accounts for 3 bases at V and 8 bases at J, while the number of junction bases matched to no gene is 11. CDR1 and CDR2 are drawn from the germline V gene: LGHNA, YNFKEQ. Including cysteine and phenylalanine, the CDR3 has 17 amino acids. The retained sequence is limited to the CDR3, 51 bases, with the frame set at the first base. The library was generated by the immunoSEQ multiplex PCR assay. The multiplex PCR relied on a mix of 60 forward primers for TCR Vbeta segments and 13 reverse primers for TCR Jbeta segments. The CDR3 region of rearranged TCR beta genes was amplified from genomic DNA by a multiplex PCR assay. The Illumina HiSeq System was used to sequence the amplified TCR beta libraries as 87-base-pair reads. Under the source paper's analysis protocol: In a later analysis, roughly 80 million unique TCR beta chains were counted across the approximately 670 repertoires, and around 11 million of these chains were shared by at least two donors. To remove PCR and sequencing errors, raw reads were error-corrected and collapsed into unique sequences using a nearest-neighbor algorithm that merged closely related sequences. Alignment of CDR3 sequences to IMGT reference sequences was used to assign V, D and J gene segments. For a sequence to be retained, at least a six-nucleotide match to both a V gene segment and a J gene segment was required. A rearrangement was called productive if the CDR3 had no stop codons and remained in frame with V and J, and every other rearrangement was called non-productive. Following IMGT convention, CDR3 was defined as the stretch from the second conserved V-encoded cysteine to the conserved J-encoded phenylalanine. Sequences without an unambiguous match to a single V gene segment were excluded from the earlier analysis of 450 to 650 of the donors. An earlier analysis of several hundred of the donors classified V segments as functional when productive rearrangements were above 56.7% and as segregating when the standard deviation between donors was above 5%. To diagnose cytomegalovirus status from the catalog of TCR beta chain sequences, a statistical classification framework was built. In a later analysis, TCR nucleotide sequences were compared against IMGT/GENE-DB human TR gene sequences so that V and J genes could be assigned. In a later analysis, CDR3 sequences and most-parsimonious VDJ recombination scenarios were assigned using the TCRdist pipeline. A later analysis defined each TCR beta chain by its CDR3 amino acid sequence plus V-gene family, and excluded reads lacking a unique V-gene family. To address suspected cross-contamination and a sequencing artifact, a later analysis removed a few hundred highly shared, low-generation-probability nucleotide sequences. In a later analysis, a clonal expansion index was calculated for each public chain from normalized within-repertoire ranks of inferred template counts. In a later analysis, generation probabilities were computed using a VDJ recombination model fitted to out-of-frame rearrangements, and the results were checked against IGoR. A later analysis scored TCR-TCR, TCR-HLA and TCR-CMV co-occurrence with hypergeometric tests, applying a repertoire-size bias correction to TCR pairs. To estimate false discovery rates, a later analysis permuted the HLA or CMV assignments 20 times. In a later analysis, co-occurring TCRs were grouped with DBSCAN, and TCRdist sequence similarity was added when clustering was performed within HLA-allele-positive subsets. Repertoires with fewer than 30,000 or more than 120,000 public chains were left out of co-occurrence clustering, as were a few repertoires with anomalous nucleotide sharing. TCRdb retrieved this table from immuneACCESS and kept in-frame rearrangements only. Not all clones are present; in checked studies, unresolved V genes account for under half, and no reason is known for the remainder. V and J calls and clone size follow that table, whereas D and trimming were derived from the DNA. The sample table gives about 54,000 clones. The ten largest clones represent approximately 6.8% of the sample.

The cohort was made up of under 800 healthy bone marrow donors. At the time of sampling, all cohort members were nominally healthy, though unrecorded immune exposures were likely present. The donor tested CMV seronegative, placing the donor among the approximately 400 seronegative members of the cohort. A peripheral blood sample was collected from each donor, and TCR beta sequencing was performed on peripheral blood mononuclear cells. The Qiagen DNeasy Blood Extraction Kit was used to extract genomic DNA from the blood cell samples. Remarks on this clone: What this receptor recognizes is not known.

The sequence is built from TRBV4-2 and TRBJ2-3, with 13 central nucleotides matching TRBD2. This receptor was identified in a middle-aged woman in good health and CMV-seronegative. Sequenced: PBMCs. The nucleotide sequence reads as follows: TGTGCCAGCAGCCAGTCGAGGACTAGCGGGGGCCTCGTTACGCAGTATTTT. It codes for CASSQSRTSGGLVTQYF.